The rows below give T cell receptor beta chains drawn from one sample of a study of T cell responses to AZD1222 COVID-19 vaccine. Assay used: immunoSEQ multiplex PCR; TCRdb lists only in-frame clones, some missing. The sample includes some 150,000 clones, just over 90% of them seen just once. This sample comprised peripheral blood, obtained on day 0 of MenACWY control vaccination. The receptors were gathered from an adult in good health. Each CDR3 is given without its conserved first and last residue. Not every row has a clone size; where given, it reads once, few, many or a size class.

v_call,clone_size,j_call,cdr3_aa
TRBV19,-,TRBJ2-5,ASTAGTVQETQY
TRBV5-4,-,TRBJ2-7,ASSLVVGGLHEQY
TRBV11-2,-,TRBJ1-1,ASSLGQLNTEAF
TRBV30,-,TRBJ1-6,AWSPGTDNSPLH
TRBV27,-,TRBJ1-1,ASSLRQSRMIGTEAF
TRBV5-6,-,TRBJ2-7,ASSLRPGGVWYEQY
TRBV19,-,TRBJ1-2,ASSMAGSAGGYT
TRBV28,-,TRBJ1-4,ASSSPSRPSSEKLF
TRBV9,-,TRBJ1-3,ASSEDRAGNTIY
TRBV7-6,-,TRBJ2-7,ASSFNLAEGEQY
TRBV30,-,TRBJ2-5,AWSVGWQETQY
TRBV18,once,TRBJ1-3,ASSPVGQGITGNTIY
TRBV6-5,-,TRBJ2-7,AAGVVGVSYEQY
TRBV19,-,TRBJ2-7,ASSISHRQGRMRNEQY
TRBV9,-,TRBJ2-5,ASSAPSGSGGETQY
TRBV28,few,TRBJ1-6,ASSSLTGGYSPLH
TRBV30,few,TRBJ2-7,AWGIDYGQY
TRBV6-2/TRBV6-3,-,TRBJ1-1,ASSPGLYTEAF
TRBV27,-,TRBJ1-5,ASSPYRGNQPQH
TRBV7-2,-,TRBJ2-2,ASTASGRGSGELF
TRBV3-1/TRBV3-2,-,TRBJ2-7,ASSQGATSGGYEQY
TRBV6-6,-,TRBJ2-1,ASSPVGRGLDEQF
TRBV18,-,TRBJ2-7,ASSPRRSGNSPEQY
TRBV6-5,-,TRBJ2-1,ASIETSGRGNEQF
TRBV28,once,TRBJ1-6,ASSPPTGANSPLH
TRBV6-2/TRBV6-3,once,TRBJ1-1,ASSTRASIPSTEAF
TRBV9,-,TRBJ2-2,ASSVETGSNTGELF
TRBV9,-,TRBJ2-3,ASSVATTTDTQY
TRBV30,-,TRBJ2-7,AGEGGTGSREQY
TRBV19,-,TRBJ2-3,ASSRWGGITDTQY
TRBV7-9,-,TRBJ2-7,ASSPGTAKTYEQY
TRBV29-1,-,TRBJ1-4,SVERGKKLF
TRBV10-3,few,TRBJ2-3,AIRGAGDPDTQY
TRBV23-1,-,TRBJ1-5,ASSQSTGKADNQPQH
TRBV28,-,TRBJ1-3,ASNLAGLLGNTIY
TRBV12-3/TRBV12-4,-,TRBJ1-6,ASSLSDTGSHH
TRBV3-1/TRBV3-2,-,TRBJ1-2,ASRAQGEGYGYT
TRBV28,-,TRBJ1-4,ASSPLGQGNREKLF
TRBV9,-,TRBJ2-3,ASSGQGALADTQY
TRBV18,-,TRBJ2-7,ASSSSQGFQGTYEQY
TRBV9,-,TRBJ1-4,ASSVGGPTNEKLF
TRBV25-1,-,TRBJ2-7,ASSESGTGVYEQY
TRBV5-4,-,TRBJ2-4,ASSSGGYGTSGYKNIQY
TRBV7-2,-,TRBJ2-3,ASIEQVQGDTQY
TRBV28,-,TRBJ2-1,ASSQLAGTSYNEQF
TRBV2,-,TRBJ2-7,ASSAPRGAVYEQY
TRBV7-9,-,TRBJ2-7,ASSLGTGSYEQY